What follows are 24 T cell receptor beta chains derived from one specimen sequenced in a study of Ad26.COV2.S vaccination and SARS-CoV-2 variants. Assay: immunoSEQ multiplex PCR; the TCRdb copy retains only in-frame clones and omits some. The profile shows some 350,000 clones, approximately 85% of them singletons. Sample treatment: some 19 received Ad26.COV2.S at low or high dose, single or two shots; about 5 received placebo; per-sample allocation not given. Sampling happened 63 days after the first vaccine or placebo injection. Sequenced material: peripheral blood, taken in a trial of Ad26.COV2.S vaccine versus placebo. Receptor source: a person aged 18-60 years who received the Ad26.COV2.S COVID-19 vaccine or a placebo.

Comments on this clone: Distinct nucleotide sequences in the sample also encode this CDR3. J is TRBJ1-5 and V is TRBV2; possibly TRBD1 for D (6 bases). This CDR3 is built from 14 residues. The V end lost 4 bases, the J end lost 3 bases, and 10 bases lay between the germline ends. The V gene's germline CDR1 is SNHLY and CDR2 FYNNEI. The CDR3 sequence is CASSGGQSNQPQHF. The DNA of the CDR3 is TGTGCCAGCAGTGGGGGGCAGTCCAATCAGCCCCAGCATTTT. Full variable domain (remainder filled in from reference TRBV2 and TRBJ1-5): EPEVTQTPSHQVTQMGQEVILRCVPISNHLYFYWYRQILGQKVEFLVSFYNNEISEKSEIFDDQFSVERPDGSNFTLKIRSTKLEDSAMYFCASSGGQSNQPQHFGDGTRLSIL.

This chain connects TRBV5-6 to TRBJ2-7; no definite D call. This CDR3 contains 14 residues. Germline V gene lookup returns CDR1 SGHDT and CDR2 YYEEEE. The V gene lost 0 bases and the J gene lost 3 bases, with 10 bases spanning the gap. CDR3: CASSLGEALYEQYF. The CDR3, as DNA: TGTGCCAGCAGCTTGGGAGAGGCCCTCTACGAGCAGTACTTC.

This clone was picked up a small number of times. This chain links TRBV4-3 with TRBJ2-7; 7 nucleotides match TRBD1. Germline assignment: CDR1 LGHNA and CDR2 YSLEER. The V and J ends lost 0 bases and 2 bases, in that order; junction bases with no gene match: 7. The CDR3 sequence is 16 residues long. The CDR3 bases are TGCGCCAGCAGCCAAGACACTACAGGGGAAACCTACGAGCAGTACTTC. It is translated as CASSQDTTGETYEQYF.

This clone showed up just once. The rearrangement joins TRBV7-2 to TRBJ1-1; no definite D call. Trimming stripped 4 bases from V and 1 base from J, with 7 bases between. In germline, CDR1 is SGHTA, CDR2 FQGNSA. The CDR3 is 13 residues long. In DNA form, the CDR3 reads TGTGCCAGCAGCTCCCCCAGGAACACTGAAGCTTTCTTT. Amino acids: CASSSPRNTEAFF.

The chain employs TRBV7-9 and TRBJ1-4; 12 bases fit TRBD1. Per germline, CDR1 SEHNR and CDR2 FQNEAQ (reference sequence). This CDR3 comprises 18 residues. Trimming removed 6 bases from V and 0 bases from J; junction bases left unmatched: 8. CDR3 region: CASRGTGGSKATNEKLFF. CDR3 in DNA: TGTGCCAGCAGGGGGACAGGGGGCAGTAAGGCAACTAATGAAAAACTGTTTTTT.

For the CDR3, the DNA is TGTGCTAGTGGTTTAAGCCCTGGCCAAGAGACCCAGTACTTC. Amino acids: CASGLSPGQETQYF. The chain recombines TRBV12-5 with TRBJ2-5; D call uncertain. The CDR3 contains 14 residues. V was pared by 3 bases and J by 1 base, with 9 bases between. Germline CDR1 reads LGHNT; CDR2 reads FRNRAP.

The chain is built from TRBV6-9 and TRBJ2-7; TRBD1 aligns across 7 bases. The CDR3 sequence is 15 residues long. Losses at the gene ends were 6 bases for V and 2 bases for J; bases not matched to a gene: 10. CDR1 and CDR2 from the germline V gene are MNHGY and SVAAGI. The CDR3 DNA follows: TGTGCCAGCAGCCGGACCCGGACAGGAACCTACGAGCAGTACTTC. Translation gives CASSRTRTGTYEQYF.

This rearrangement joins TRBV7-9 to TRBJ1-2; 11 bases are shared with TRBD1. CDR1 and CDR2 from the germline V gene are SEHNR and FQNEAQ (reference sequence). The CDR3 is made up of 14 amino acids. V dropped 4 bases and J dropped 8; count of bases not matched to a gene: 6. CDR3: CASSSGTGGLGYTF. In DNA, the CDR3 is TGTGCCAGCAGCTCCGGGACAGGGGGTTTAGGCTACACCTTC.

The genes are TRBV7-2 and TRBJ2-7; D possibly matches TRBD1 or TRBD2 (6 bases each). CDR1 SGHTA and CDR2 FQGNSA come from the germline V gene. The CDR3 runs 14 residues. The V gene lost 4 bases and the J gene lost 1 base, with 11 bases spanning the gap. CDR3 region: CASSSGARSYEQYF. In nucleotides, the CDR3 is TGTGCCAGCAGCTCGGGGGCTCGATCCTACGAGCAGTACTTC.

The chain links TRBV28 to TRBJ1-2, with a possible D match to TRBD1 (5 bases). CDR1 MDHEN and CDR2 SYDVKM come from the germline V gene. The V gene lost 1 base and the J gene lost 6 bases, with 18 bases spanning the gap. This CDR3 contains 16 residues. The CDR3 sequence: CASSLYPGQGGNGYTF. The DNA of the CDR3 is TGTGCCAGCAGTTTATATCCCGGGCAGGGTGGGAATGGCTACACCTTC.

The chain is built from TRBV2 and TRBJ1-3; TRBD1 agrees at 9 bases. This CDR3 spans 13 amino acids. Unmatched junction bases numbered 3, after V lost 6 bases and J lost 6 bases. CDR1 is SNHLY and CDR2 is FYNNEI in the germline V gene. This chain's CDR3 is CASRGDRENTIYF. CDR3 DNA: TGTGCCAGCAGGGGGGACAGGGAAAACACCATATATTTT.

The rearrangement joins TRBV19 to TRBJ2-7; D is perhaps TRBD1 (5 bases). V was pared by 7 bases and J by 5 bases, with 15 bases between. CDR1 and CDR2 (germline): LNHDA, SQIVND (reference sequence). This CDR3 is built from 13 residues. The CDR3: CASKSTGDNEQYF. The CDR3 nucleotides are TGTGCCAGTAAGAGTACAGGAGACAACGAGCAGTACTTC.

The chain has TRBV29-1 and TRBJ2-2; 7 bases map to TRBD1. CDR3 length: 18 residues. Germline V gene data show CDR1 as SQVTM and CDR2 as ANQGSEA. Trimming took 4 bases from V and 5 from J; bases not matched to a gene: 19. CDR3 nucleotides: TGCAGCGTTGGGTCTTGGGGCAAGGGTACAGGGGAGACCGGGGAGCTGTTTTTT. Translating it yields CSVGSWGKGTGETGELFF.

The rearrangement links TRBV3-1 (or the pseudogene TRBV3-2) to TRBJ2-3; 8 bases are a match to TRBD2. This CDR3 spans 16 amino acids. From germline, CDR1 is LGHDT and CDR2 YNNKEL (reference sequence). Unmatched junction bases numbered 16, after V lost 5 bases and J lost 9 bases. The CDR3 here is CASSESGGLLGLTQYF. The CDR3 DNA is TGTGCCAGCAGCGAAAGCGGGGGACTTCTTGGGTTGACGCAGTATTTT.

V and J are TRBV7-9 and TRBJ2-5, with 8 bases that match TRBD2. J gave up 5 bases and V 3 bases, and 5 bases lay outside the gene matches. From germline, CDR1 is SEHNR and CDR2 FQNEAQ (reference sequence). This CDR3 has 14 amino acids. The CDR3 region has the DNA TGTGCCAGCAGCTTCGGGGGGGCCTGGGAGACCCAGTACTTC. It is translated as CASSFGGAWETQYF.

The V gene is TRBV29-1, the J gene TRBJ2-7, with 9 bases aligning to TRBD1. The CDR3 loop spans 14 amino acids. CDR1 is SQVTM, CDR2 ANQGSEA, per germline. V lost 7 bases, J lost 2 bases, and 9 bases stayed unmatched. CDR3 sequence (DNA): TGCAGCGCTCGTCCGGGACAGGGAGCCTACGAGCAGTACTTC. Translated: CSARPGQGAYEQYF.

This clone was seen more than once but under ten times. The V call is TRBV10-3, the J call TRBJ1-3, with D perhaps matching TRBD1 (5 bases). The V gene's germline CDR1 is ENHRY and CDR2 SYGVKD. The CDR3 is made up of 16 amino acids. The V end was cut by 2 bases, the J end by 0 bases, with 11 bases between. The CDR3 protein is CAISEARDSSGNTIYF. The CDR3 region has the DNA TGTGCCATCAGTGAGGCACGGGACTCCTCTGGAAACACCATATATTTT.

The sample holds a few counts of this clone. CDR3 DNA: TGTGCCAGCAGTTACCAGGGAGGGGTCGACACTGAAGCTTTCTTT. Residues: CASSYQGGVDTEAFF. The rearrangement links TRBV6-5 to TRBJ1-1; D may be TRBD1 (5 bases). CDR3 length equals 15 residues. Trimming took 2 bases from V and 3 from J, leaving 13 bases between them. Germline values: CDR1 MNHEY, CDR2 SVGAGI.

This sequence joins TRBV5-1 and TRBJ1-3, with D hard to call. Trimming shortened V by 0 bases and J by 0 bases, and 19 bases separated the two germline ends. There are 19 residues in the CDR3. Germline values: CDR1 SGHRS, CDR2 YFSETQ. The CDR3 reads CASSLEGWAGQSSGNTIYF. The CDR3 region has the DNA TGCGCCAGCAGCTTGGAGGGCTGGGCAGGCCAGAGCTCTGGAAACACCATATATTTT.

The chain uses TRBV27 and TRBJ1-1; TRBD1 is a possible D gene (5 bases). The germline V and J ends were trimmed by 7 bases and 1 base, with 19 bases remaining between them. Germline V lookup: CDR1 MNHEY, CDR2 SMNVEV (reference sequence). The CDR3 loop spans 16 amino acids. The CDR3 protein is CASKRQERGGNTEAFF. The CDR3 bases are TGTGCCAGCAAACGACAAGAAAGGGGAGGGAACACTGAAGCTTTCTTT.

V usage is TRBV7-9 and J usage is TRBJ2-7; 7 bases are a match to TRBD1. The V gene's germline CDR1 is SEHNR and CDR2 FQNEAQ (reference sequence). This CDR3 has 12 amino acids. J was trimmed by 6 bases and V by 5 bases; bases with no gene match: 4. The CDR3 nucleotides are TGTGCCAGCAGCCCGACAGGGTTCGAGCAGTACTTC. This gives the protein CASSPTGFEQYF.

V gene TRBV5-1 combines with J gene TRBJ2-7; D remains unclear. The germline gives CDR1 SGHRS, CDR2 YFSETQ. The CDR3 extends over 12 amino acids. V was cut by 0 bases and J by 3 bases, with 4 bases left in between. The CDR3 loop is CASSLGHYEQYF. CDR3 coding DNA: TGCGCCAGCAGCTTGGGGCACTACGAGCAGTACTTC. Using reference TRBV5-1 and TRBJ2-7 for the parts outside the CDR3, the full variable domain is KAGVTQTPRYLIKTRGQQVTLSCSPISGHRSVSWYQQTPGQGLQFLFEYFSETQRNKGNFPGRFSGRQFSNSRSEMNVSTLELGDSALYLCASSLGHYEQYFGPGTRLTVT.

V is TRBV18 and J is TRBJ1-1; TRBD1 might be the D (5 bases). V was shortened by 3 bases and J by 5 bases, with 13 bases between the two germline ends. CDR3 length: 14 amino acids. The germline gives CDR1 KGHSH, CDR2 LQKENI. Here the CDR3 DNA reads TGTGCCAGCTCACCGGGATTCAGGGAAACTGAAGCTTTCTTT. This translates into CASSPGFRETEAFF.

The V call is TRBV7-8, the J call TRBJ2-7; D may be TRBD1 or TRBD2 (7 bases each). Trimming shortened V by 1 base and J by 4 bases, and 23 bases separated the two germline ends. Germline assignment: CDR1 SGHVS and CDR2 FQNEAQ. This CDR3 region has 18 residues. The DNA for the CDR3 is TGTGCCAGCAGCTTAGGGGGGGGAGGACAGGTCGAAGCATACGAGCAGTACTTC. Protein sequence: CASSLGGGGQVEAYEQYF.